The 17 T cell receptor beta chains in this list originate from one sample, sequenced in a study of cytomegalovirus exposure and HLA in healthy donors. The assay was immunoSEQ multiplex PCR, and TCRdb's table has in-frame clones only and misses some. This sample carries about 150,000 clones, 70% to 90% of them seen once, and the ten largest clones take approximately 3.1%. Sequenced material: PBMCs. The receptors stem from a man aged 18-30 years in good health and CMV-seronegative.

This clone was counted a few times. The V gene is TRBV18, the J gene TRBJ2-7; D unresolved. The CDR3 totals 13 residues. Germline values: CDR1 KGHSH, CDR2 LQKENI. V shed 5 bases and J shed 5 bases, with 13 bases lying between them. CDR3 in DNA: TGTGCCAGCTCATCCTCGGAGAGTAACGAGCAGTACGTC. This gives the protein CASSSSESNEQYV.

The chain combines TRBV18 with TRBJ2-5; 13 bases fit TRBD2. This CDR3 region has 16 residues. Trimming removed 3 bases from V and 3 bases from J; junction bases left unmatched: 4. The germline V gene has CDR1 KGHSH and CDR2 LQKENI. CDR3 residues: CASSPSTSGGKETQYF. Written as DNA, the CDR3 is TGTGCCAGCTCACCCTCGACTAGCGGGGGGAAAGAGACCCAGTACTTC.

The chain uses TRBV14 and TRBJ2-2; no clear D gene. This CDR3 has 13 amino acids. Per the germline V gene, CDR1 is SGHDN and CDR2 is FVKESK. Trimming shortened V by 0 bases and J by 6 bases, and 5 bases separated the two germline ends. The CDR3 sequence is CASSQDISGELFF. The CDR3 DNA reads TGTGCCAGCAGCCAAGATATCTCCGGGGAGCTGTTTTTT.

The CDR3 nucleotides read TGTGCCAGCAGCTTAGTCCAGTTTTCTGGGACAGGGAACTATGGCTACACCTTC. Amino acids: CASSLVQFSGTGNYGYTF. V gene TRBV11-3 combines with J gene TRBJ1-2; 9 bases are a match to TRBD1. There are 18 residues in the CDR3. The V gene's germline CDR1 is SGHNT and CDR2 YENEEA. Losses at the gene ends were 1 base for V and 2 bases for J; bases not matched to a gene: 11.

The V and J genes are TRBV5-4 and TRBJ2-3; 7 nucleotides line up with TRBD1. The germline V gene encodes CDR1 SGHNT and CDR2 YYREEE (reference sequence). The CDR3 is 15 residues long. Losses at the gene ends were 1 base for V and 4 bases for J; bases not matched to a gene: 6. The CDR3 sequence is CASSLKGAEADTQYF. The CDR3 DNA sequence: TGTGCCAGCAGCTTGAAGGGGGCCGAGGCAGATACGCAGTATTTT.

This clone was recorded once. CDR3 amino acids: CASSVRDSYEQYF. In DNA form, the CDR3 reads TGTGCCAGTAGTGTCCGGGACAGCTACGAGCAGTACTTC. The chain links TRBV19 to TRBJ2-7, with 7 bases lining up with TRBD1. Germline values: CDR1 LNHDA, CDR2 SQIVND (reference sequence). The CDR3 has 13 amino acids. V shed 5 bases, J shed 3 bases, and the junction held 4 bases outside the gene matches.

The chain couples TRBV4-1 to TRBJ2-1; D ambiguous. Trimming removed 2 bases from V and 9 bases from J, with 8 bases in between. CDR3 length: 12 amino acids. Germline V gene sequence: CDR1 MGHRA, CDR2 YSYEKL. This chain's CDR3 is CASSQLNSEQFF. The DNA of the CDR3 is TGCGCCAGCAGCCAACTTAACAGTGAGCAGTTCTTC.

A few counts support this clone. The V call is TRBV2, the J call TRBJ1-2; no clear D gene. Per germline, CDR1 SNHLY and CDR2 FYNNEI. V lost 4 bases and J 11 bases, leaving 11 bases between the germline ends. This CDR3 region has 11 residues. CDR3 in amino acids: CASSVTELYTF. The CDR3 DNA is TGTGCCAGCAGTGTTACAGAGTTGTACACCTTC.

This clone has a handful of counts. DNA for the CDR3: TGTGCCAGCAGCTTAGCGGTGGGGGGGGACACTGAAGCTTTCTTT. Protein sequence: CASSLAVGGDTEAFF. The chain is built from TRBV7-8 and TRBJ1-1, with a weak D call TRBD1 (5 bases). V was clipped by 0 bases and J by 3 bases, with 11 bases between them. Germline CDR1 SGHVS, CDR2 FQNEAQ. The CDR3 is 15 amino acids.

The J gene is TRBJ2-7, the V gene TRBV11-2; 7 bases fit TRBD2. CDR3 length: 16 residues. With V trimmed by 0 bases and J by 2 bases, 7 bases remained unmatched. The germline V gene encodes CDR1 SGHAT and CDR2 FQNNGV. CDR3 residues: CASSLDLVAGTYEQYF. CDR3 coding DNA: TGTGCCAGCAGCTTAGATCTTGTAGCGGGTACCTACGAGCAGTACTTC. Looking up the rest from reference TRBV11-2 and TRBJ2-7 gives the full variable domain: EAGVAQSPRYKIIEKRQSVAFWCNPISGHATLYWYQQILGQGPKLLIQFQNNGVVDDSQLPKDRFSAERLKGVDSTLKIQPAKLEDSAVYLCASSLDLVAGTYEQYFGPGTRLTVT.

The chain uses TRBV7-9 and TRBJ2-7; weak D call: TRBD2 (6 bases). The V gene lost 5 bases and the J gene lost 4 bases, with 9 bases spanning the gap. The germline V gene encodes CDR1 SEHNR and CDR2 FQNEAQ (reference sequence). This CDR3 comprises 12 residues. CDR3 protein: CASSPGGYEQYF. The CDR3 DNA reads TGTGCCAGCAGCCCCGGGGGATACGAGCAGTACTTC.

V gene TRBV6-6 combines with J gene TRBJ1-2; a weak D match, TRBD1 (5 bases). The CDR3 covers 15 residues. Trimming removed 5 bases at V and 2 bases at J, with 15 bases between. CDR1 MNHNY and CDR2 SVGAGI come from the germline V gene (reference sequence). This chain's CDR3 is CASSRGRTYNYGYTF. CDR3 coding DNA: TGTGCCAGCAGTCGCGGACGGACATACAACTATGGCTACACCTTC.

The chain is built from TRBV4-1 and TRBJ2-7; D possibly corresponds to TRBD1 (5 bases). CDR3 length equals 13 residues. V lost 4 bases and J lost 5, with 12 bases in between. Germline CDR1 MGHRA, CDR2 YSYEKL. CDR3 DNA: TGCGCCAGCAGCCTAGGGGAAGGGAACGAGCAGTACGTC. It specifies CASSLGEGNEQYV.

The gene calls are TRBV6-1 and TRBJ1-5, with 7 bases fitting TRBD1. CDR1 is MNHNS and CDR2 is SASEGT in the germline V gene. V shed 3 bases, J shed 3 bases, and the junction held 2 bases outside the gene matches. This CDR3 has 14 residues. CDR3 DNA: TGTGCCAGCAGTGAGACAGGGTACAATCAGCCCCAGCATTTT. Its translation: CASSETGYNQPQHF.

The J gene is TRBJ2-1, the V gene TRBV10-1; TRBD1 aligns across 9 bases. J was trimmed by 8 bases and V by 6 bases; bases with no gene match: 8. This CDR3 is 14 amino acids long. Germline CDR1 WNHNN, CDR2 SYGVQD (reference sequence). DNA of the CDR3: TGCGCCAGCAGCCCGGGACAGGGTAGAGATGAGCAGTTCTTC. This translates into CASSPGQGRDEQFF.

The chain links TRBV7-9 to TRBJ2-1, with D perhaps TRBD2 (5 bases). Per the germline V gene, CDR1 is SEHNR and CDR2 is FQNEAQ (reference sequence). Between the trimmed V and J ends, which lost 5 bases and 4 bases, there was a span of 18 bases. This CDR3 is 16 amino acids long. This CDR3 is CASSPHAGRVYNEQFF. CDR3 in DNA: TGTGCCAGCAGCCCCCACGCGGGCCGGGTTTACAATGAGCAGTTCTTC.

V and J are TRBV10-1 and TRBJ2-2; D is possibly TRBD1 (6 bases). The CDR3 runs 17 residues. V was trimmed by 0 bases and J by 5 bases, leaving 16 bases between them. Germline V lookup: CDR1 WNHNN, CDR2 SYGVQD (reference sequence). The CDR3 DNA reads TGCGCCAGCAGTGAGTCGAGAGTGGGACACCGAACCGGGGAGCTGTTTTTT. Protein: CASSESRVGHRTGELFF.